A single T cell receptor (beta chain) is shown here with its context. This specimen comes from a study of T cells after somatic rescue of genetic block. The data were produced by immunoSEQ multiplex PCR, yet TCRdb's version contains in-frame clones alone and is incomplete. The sample records 80,000 to 90,000 clones, 70% to 90% being singletons. J gave up 5 bases and V 5 bases, and 5 bases lay outside the gene matches. CDR3 length equals 14 residues. CDR1 is SGHTA and CDR2 is FQGNSA in the germline V gene. This TCR was recovered from a woman between 18 and 29 years old. The chain combines TRBV7-2 with TRBJ2-7; TRBD1 agrees at 11 bases. The sequenced sample consisted of peripheral blood mononuclear cells (PBMCs). The CDR3 loop is CASSGWTGGDEQYF. The CDR3, as DNA: TGTGCCAGCAGCGGTTGGACAGGGGGCGACGAGCAGTACTTC.